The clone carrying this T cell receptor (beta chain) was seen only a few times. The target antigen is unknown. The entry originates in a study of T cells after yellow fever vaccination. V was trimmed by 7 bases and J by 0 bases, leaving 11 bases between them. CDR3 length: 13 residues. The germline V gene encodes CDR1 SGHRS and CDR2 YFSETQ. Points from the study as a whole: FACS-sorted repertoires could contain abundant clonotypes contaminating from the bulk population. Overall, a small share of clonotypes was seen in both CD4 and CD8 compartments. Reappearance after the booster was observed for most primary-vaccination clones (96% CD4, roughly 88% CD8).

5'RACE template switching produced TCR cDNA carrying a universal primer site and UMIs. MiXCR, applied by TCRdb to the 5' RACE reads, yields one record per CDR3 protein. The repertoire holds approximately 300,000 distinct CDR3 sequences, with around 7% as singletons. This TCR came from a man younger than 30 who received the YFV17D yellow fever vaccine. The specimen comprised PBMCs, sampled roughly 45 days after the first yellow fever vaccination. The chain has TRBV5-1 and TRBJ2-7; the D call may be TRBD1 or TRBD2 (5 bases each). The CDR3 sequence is CASGEGSSYEQYF. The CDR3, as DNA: TGCGCCAGCGGCGAGGGGAGCTCCTACGAGCAGTACTTC.